Below are 17 T cell receptor beta chains sequenced from a single sample in a study of T cells in Graves' hyperthyroidism and ophthalmopathy. Regions amplified from RNA transcripts were the TCR beta CDR3 regions. Using the HTBI primer set, a first-round RT-PCR was run on the TCR CDR3. TCRdb called the multiplex PCR reads again in MiXCR, with one record for every CDR3 protein. The sample holds hundreds of thousands of distinct CDR3 sequences, less than 30% seen once. Sequenced: blood. Receptors were obtained from a man aged 40-55 years with Graves' hyperthyroidism that later progressed to Graves' ophthalmopathy.

The chain is built from TRBV7-9 and TRBJ2-5, with a possible D match to TRBD1 (6 bases). V was clipped by 3 bases and J by 5 bases, with 13 bases between them. From germline, CDR1 is SEHNR and CDR2 FQNEAQ (reference sequence). The CDR3 is 14 amino acids. CDR3 protein: CASSFQGQRETQYF. Written as DNA, the CDR3 is TGTGCCAGCAGCTTTCAGGGGCAGAGGGAGACCCAGTACTTC.

The chain joins TRBV7-2 to TRBJ1-1; D is undetermined. The CDR3 is made up of 15 amino acids. Germline V gene sequence: CDR1 SGHTA, CDR2 FQGNSA. Trimming took 5 bases from V and 0 from J, leaving 13 bases between them. CDR3 nucleotides: TGTGCCAGCAGCCCTAGACCGACGTTGAACACTGAAGCTTTCTTT. Amino acids: CASSPRPTLNTEAFF.

This clonotype was seen at least ten times. The V and J genes are TRBV28 and TRBJ1-5; D call uncertain. Germline loops: CDR1 MDHEN, CDR2 SYDVKM. The CDR3 totals 14 residues. V dropped 6 bases and J dropped 9 bases, with 18 bases sitting between them. CDR3 loop: CASSPRRASTPQHF. The CDR3 DNA is TGTGCCAGCAGCCCTAGGAGGGCCTCAACGCCCCAGCATTTT.

This clonotype was detected many times. The gene calls are TRBV28 and TRBJ1-6; TRBD1 matches 12 bases. The CDR3 has 14 residues. Germline CDR1 MDHEN, CDR2 SYDVKM. V shed 4 bases and J 9 bases; nucleotides not matched to a gene: 1. CDR3 in DNA: TGTGCCAGCAGTTCGGGACAGGGGGCTTCACCCCTCCACTTT. The encoded protein is CASSSGQGASPLHF.

In this sample, this clonotype turned up many times. The chain recombines TRBV28 with TRBJ2-2; D is unresolved. CDR3 length: 13 residues. Germline V CDR1 and CDR2: MDHEN, SYDVKM. V was cut by 7 bases and J by 6 bases, with 12 bases left in between. For the CDR3, the DNA is TGTGCCAGCATTACACCCTCGTCCGGGGAGCTGTTTTTT. The encoded protein is CASITPSSGELFF.

This clonotype was recorded at least ten times. The V call is TRBV20-1, the J call TRBJ1-4; 7 bases fit TRBD1. This CDR3 comprises 15 residues. Trimming took 0 bases from V and 7 from J; bases not matched to a gene: 8. Germline lookup yields CDR1 DFQATT and CDR2 SNEGSKA (reference sequence). The CDR3 protein is CSARDPGQPFEKLFF. CDR3 nucleotide sequence: TGCAGTGCTAGAGACCCGGGACAGCCTTTTGAAAAACTGTTTTTT.

The chain has TRBV3-1 and TRBJ1-2; D ambiguous. Between the trimmed V and J ends, which lost 0 bases and 4 bases, there was a span of 6 bases. Germline V gene lookup returns CDR1 LGHDT and CDR2 YNNKEL (reference sequence). This CDR3 has 13 amino acids. The CDR3 DNA follows: TGTGCCAGCAGCCAAGATTTGGCCTATGGCTACACCTTC. Protein product: CASSQDLAYGYTF.

This clonotype was seen ten or more times. CDR3 residues: CATSRDRVAAGPQHF. In DNA form, the CDR3 reads TGTGCCACCAGCAGAGATCGGGTCGCAGCGGGGCCCCAGCATTTT. V gene TRBV15 combines with J gene TRBJ1-5, with unresolved D. There are 15 residues in the CDR3. Trimming took off 0 bases at V and 9 bases at J, with 15 bases between the two ends. From germline, CDR1 is LNHNV and CDR2 YYDKDF (reference sequence).

This clonotype appeared many times. The chain uses TRBV19 and TRBJ1-3; the D gene is possibly TRBD1 (5 bases). The V and J ends lost 5 bases and 0 bases respectively, with 8 bases between them. Germline V gene data show CDR1 as LNHDA and CDR2 as SQIVND (reference sequence). The CDR3 sequence is 14 residues long. CDR3 protein: CASSPGNSGNTIYF. CDR3 coding DNA: TGTGCCAGTAGTCCAGGGAACTCTGGAAACACCATATATTTT. Full variable domain (missing parts from reference TRBV19 and TRBJ1-3): DGGITQSPKYLFRKEGQNVTLSCEQNLNHDAMYWYRQDPGQGLRLIYYSQIVNDFQKGDIAEGYSVSREKKESFPLTVTSAQKNPTAFYLCASSPGNSGNTIYFGEGSWLTVV.

The chain couples TRBV6-2 or TRBV6-3 to TRBJ2-5; tentatively, D is TRBD2 (5 bases). The CDR3 covers 14 residues. The germline V gene has CDR1 MNHEY and CDR2 SVGEGT. The ends were cut back, 6 bases at V and 5 bases at J, with 16 bases in the middle. CDR3 region: CASSPLTRGETQYF. The CDR3 nucleotides read TGTGCCAGCAGCCCACTGACTCGGGGTGAGACCCAGTACTTC.

J is TRBJ2-4 and V is TRBV20-1; D unresolved. Germline CDR1 DFQATT, CDR2 SNEGSKA (reference sequence). Trimming took off 5 bases at V and 2 bases at J, with 16 bases between the two ends. This CDR3 region has 15 residues. DNA of the CDR3: TGCAGTGCTCCTCTGCTGGGTGGGTCCAAAAACATTCAGTACTTC. Its protein product is CSAPLLGGSKNIQYF.

In its sample, this clonotype was seen many times. The CDR3 region has the DNA TGCAGTGCCCCACCCAATTATTATGGCTACACCTTC. Its translation: CSAPPNYYGYTF. The chain links TRBV20-1 to TRBJ1-2; D is undetermined. Between the trimmed V and J ends, which lost 6 bases and 5 bases, there was a span of 13 bases. In germline, CDR1 is DFQATT, CDR2 SNEGSKA (reference sequence). This CDR3 contains 12 residues.

The table lists this clonotype with many counts. The CDR3 region is CSARLGGHEQYF. The CDR3 DNA is TGCAGTGCTAGACTCGGGGGGCACGAGCAGTACTTC. The rearrangement links TRBV20-1 to TRBJ2-7; possibly TRBD2 for D (7 bases). V lost 2 bases and J 5 bases, leaving 10 bases between the germline ends. The length of the CDR3 is 12 residues. Germline V gene data show CDR1 as DFQATT and CDR2 as SNEGSKA (reference sequence).

This clonotype came up many times. The chain employs TRBV29-1 and TRBJ1-3, with D uncertain. There are 13 residues in the CDR3. V was shortened by 4 bases and J by 0 bases, with 7 bases between the two germline ends. Germline V gene data show CDR1 as SQVTM and CDR2 as ANQGSEA. The CDR3 sequence: CSVGGVSGNTIYF. The CDR3 coding sequence is TGCAGCGTTGGAGGCGTCTCTGGAAACACCATATATTTT.

J is TRBJ1-2 and V is TRBV11-2; 9 nucleotides line up with TRBD1. The CDR3 consists of 16 residues. The V gene's germline CDR1 is SGHAT and CDR2 FQNNGV. V shed 5 bases, J shed 5 bases, and the junction held 12 bases outside the gene matches. The CDR3: CASSPRGQGPLYGYTF. The CDR3 region has the DNA TGTGCCAGCAGCCCACGCGGACAGGGGCCTCTGTATGGCTACACCTTC.

This clonotype was detected ten times or more. The CDR3 bases are TGTGCCAGCAGCGCTGGACAGGGGGGGACCGGGGAGCTGTTTTTT. This translates into CASSAGQGGTGELFF. The chain joins TRBV6-1 to TRBJ2-2, with 10 bases that match TRBD1. J was trimmed by 5 bases and V by 6 bases; bases with no gene match: 6. Germline V gives CDR1 MNHNS, CDR2 SASEGT. The length of the CDR3 is 15 residues.

This clonotype has a count of ten or more. This sequence may be a read error, since a much larger clone differs from it by one base. This CDR3 fails to terminate in the conserved phenylalanine or tryptophan, so it likely reflects a read error. The V and J genes are TRBV6-2 or TRBV6-3 and TRBJ2-7; D call uncertain. Germline lookup yields CDR1 MNHEY and CDR2 SVGEGT. The CDR3 runs to 11 residues. The V gene lost 5 bases and the J gene lost 5 bases, with 7 bases spanning the gap. CDR3 in amino acids: CASSRRHEQYL. The DNA for the CDR3 is TGTGCCAGCAGTCGAAGGCACGAGCAGTACCTC.